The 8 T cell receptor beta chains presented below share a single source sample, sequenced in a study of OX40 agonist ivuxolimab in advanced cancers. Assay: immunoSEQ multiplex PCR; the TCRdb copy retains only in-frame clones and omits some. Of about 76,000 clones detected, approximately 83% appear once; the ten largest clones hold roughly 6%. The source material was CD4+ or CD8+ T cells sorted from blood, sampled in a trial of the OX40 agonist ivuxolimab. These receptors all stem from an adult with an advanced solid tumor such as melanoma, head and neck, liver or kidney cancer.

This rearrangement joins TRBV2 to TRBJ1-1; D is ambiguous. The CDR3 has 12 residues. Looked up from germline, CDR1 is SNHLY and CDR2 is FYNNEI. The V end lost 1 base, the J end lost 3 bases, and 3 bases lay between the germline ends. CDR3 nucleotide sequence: TGTGCCAGCAGTGAAGAGTACACTGAAGCTTTCTTT. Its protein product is CASSEEYTEAFF.

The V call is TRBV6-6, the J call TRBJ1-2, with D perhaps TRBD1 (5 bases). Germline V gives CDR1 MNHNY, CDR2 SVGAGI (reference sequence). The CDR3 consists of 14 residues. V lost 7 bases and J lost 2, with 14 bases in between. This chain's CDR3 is CASTPLGGNYGYTF. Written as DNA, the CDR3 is TGTGCCAGCACCCCCCTTGGGGGGAACTATGGCTACACCTTC.

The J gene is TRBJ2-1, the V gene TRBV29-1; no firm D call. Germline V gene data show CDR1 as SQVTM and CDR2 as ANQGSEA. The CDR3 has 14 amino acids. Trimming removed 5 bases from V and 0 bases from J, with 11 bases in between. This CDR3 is CSVSSFSSYNEQFF. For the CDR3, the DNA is TGCAGCGTTTCCAGCTTTAGCTCCTACAATGAGCAGTTCTTC.

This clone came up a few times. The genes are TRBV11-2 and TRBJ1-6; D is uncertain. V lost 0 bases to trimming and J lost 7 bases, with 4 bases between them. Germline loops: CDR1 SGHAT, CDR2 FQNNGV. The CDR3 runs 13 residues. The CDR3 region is CASSLDGNSPLHF. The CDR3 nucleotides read TGTGCCAGCAGCTTAGATGGGAATTCACCCCTCCACTTT.

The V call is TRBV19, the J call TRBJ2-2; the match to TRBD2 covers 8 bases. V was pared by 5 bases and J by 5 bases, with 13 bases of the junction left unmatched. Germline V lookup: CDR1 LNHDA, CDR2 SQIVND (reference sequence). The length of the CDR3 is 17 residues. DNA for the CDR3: TGTGCCAGTAGTCCCTCACTGGCGGGGGGCCGGACCGGGGAGCTGTTTTTT. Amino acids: CASSPSLAGGRTGELFF.

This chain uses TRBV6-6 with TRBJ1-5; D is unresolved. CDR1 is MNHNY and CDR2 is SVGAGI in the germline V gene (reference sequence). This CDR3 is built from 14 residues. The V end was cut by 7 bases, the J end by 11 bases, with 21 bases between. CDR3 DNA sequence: TGTGCCAGCACCGCCTACCCCCACGAGTCGGCCCAGCATTTT. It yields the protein CASTAYPHESAQHF.

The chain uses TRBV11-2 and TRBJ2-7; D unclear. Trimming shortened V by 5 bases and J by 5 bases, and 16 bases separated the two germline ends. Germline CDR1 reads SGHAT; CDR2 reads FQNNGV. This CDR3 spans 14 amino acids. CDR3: CASSPLGVRNEQYF. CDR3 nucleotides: TGTGCCAGCAGCCCTCTGGGCGTCAGAAACGAGCAGTACTTC.

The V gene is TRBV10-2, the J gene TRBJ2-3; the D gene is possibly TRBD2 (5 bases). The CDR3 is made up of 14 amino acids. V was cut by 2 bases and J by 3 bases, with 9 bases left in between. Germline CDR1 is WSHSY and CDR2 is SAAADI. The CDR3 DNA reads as TGCGCCAGCAGTGAGGGGAGATTAACAGATACGCAGTATTTT. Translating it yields CASSEGRLTDTQYF.